The sequence of this T cell receptor (beta chain) was determined in a study of T cell repertoires in cytomegalovirus infection. In the study overall: Indicated by public TCR beta signatures were CMV infection and matching HLA type. Study outcomes and limitations: Dominant in the ex vivo response were TCR beta clonotypes restricted by HLA-C and specific for CMV. Identification of carriers of CMV plus the relevant HLA was performed using cumulative public TCR beta family frequency.

Many counts were recorded for this clonotype. Its specificity is not known. TCRdb re-called the reads with MiXCR, one entry per CDR3 protein. This table holds approximately 730,000 distinct CDR3 sequences, just under 30% found once. Deletions cut 5 bases from V and 4 bases from J, with 12 bases between. The V gene's germline CDR1 is SGHVS and CDR2 FNYEAQ. The CDR3 is 14 residues long. The source material was cultured CD8+ T cells from PBMCs, sampled from culture after CMV antigen stimulation. The receptor was derived from a human donor in good health (CMV status not recorded). Some clones in this sample may be carry-over from other donors' samples. The V gene is TRBV7-6, the J gene TRBJ2-1; possibly TRBD2 for D (6 bases). The CDR3, as DNA: TGTGCCAGCAGCCAAGGCGGGGTTTACAATGAGCAGTTCTTC. Translated, it gives CASSQGGVYNEQFF. Supplemented by reference TRBV7-6 and TRBJ2-1, the full variable domain reads GAGVSQSPRYKVTKRGQDVALRCDPISGHVSLYWYRQALGQGPEFLTYFNYEAQQDKSGLPNDRFSAERPEGSISTLTIQRTEQRDSAMYRCASSQGGVYNEQFFGPGTRLTVL.